What follows are 5 T cell receptor beta chains derived from one specimen sequenced in a study of cytomegalovirus exposure and HLA in healthy donors. Primers: 60 Vbeta forward and 13 Jbeta reverse. TCRdb's copy holds only in-frame clones and misses some; the assay was immunoSEQ multiplex PCR. Here the sample spans around 110,000 clones, over 8% being singletons. The specimen was PBMCs. These receptors were collected from a man aged 25 to 40 in good health and CMV-seronegative.

This clone was found a few times. CDR3 loop: CASIQGRNQPQHF. CDR3 DNA sequence: TGCGCCAGCATACAGGGAAGGAATCAGCCCCAGCATTTT. The chain joins TRBV10-2 to TRBJ1-5, with D possibly matching TRBD1 (6 bases). Germline assignment: CDR1 WSHSY and CDR2 SAAADI. The V gene lost 7 bases and the J gene lost 4 bases, with 11 bases spanning the gap. The length of the CDR3 is 13 residues.

This clone was recorded a few times. J is TRBJ1-2 and V is TRBV2; D may be TRBD1 (5 bases). Germline loops: CDR1 SNHLY, CDR2 FYNNEI. The ends were cut back, 2 bases at V and 4 bases at J, with 8 bases in the middle. The CDR3 has 13 amino acids. In DNA form, the CDR3 reads TGTGCCAGCAGTGAAAACGGGGGCTATGGCTACACCTTC. Translation: CASSENGGYGYTF.

The chain recombines TRBV10-3 with TRBJ2-5; D is undetermined. This CDR3 region has 14 residues. Trimming stripped 2 bases from V and 5 bases from J, with 12 bases between. Germline CDR1 ENHRY, CDR2 SYGVKD. CDR3 DNA: TGTGCCATCAGTGAGGACCCAGTGGAGGAGACCCAGTACTTC. This translates into CAISEDPVEETQYF.

This sequence joins TRBV30 and TRBJ2-1, with 12 bases aligning to TRBD2. Germline CDR1 reads GTSNPN; CDR2 reads SVGIG (reference sequence). The CDR3 has 19 amino acids. The junction had 16 bases not matched to a gene; V was cut back by 3 bases and J by 4 bases. CDR3 amino acids: CAWRLLRGSSGGEYNEQFF. CDR3 sequence (DNA): TGTGCCTGGAGGCTACTCCGGGGGTCTAGCGGGGGGGAATACAATGAGCAGTTCTTC.

This chain links TRBV4-3 with TRBJ2-2, with D uncertain. Trimming removed 0 bases from V and 0 bases from J, with 8 bases in between. The CDR3 consists of 16 residues. Germline V lookup: CDR1 LGHNA, CDR2 YSLEER. DNA of the CDR3: TGCGCCAGCAGCCAAGAGGTCAGGACGAACACCGGGGAGCTGTTTTTT. This encodes CASSQEVRTNTGELFF.